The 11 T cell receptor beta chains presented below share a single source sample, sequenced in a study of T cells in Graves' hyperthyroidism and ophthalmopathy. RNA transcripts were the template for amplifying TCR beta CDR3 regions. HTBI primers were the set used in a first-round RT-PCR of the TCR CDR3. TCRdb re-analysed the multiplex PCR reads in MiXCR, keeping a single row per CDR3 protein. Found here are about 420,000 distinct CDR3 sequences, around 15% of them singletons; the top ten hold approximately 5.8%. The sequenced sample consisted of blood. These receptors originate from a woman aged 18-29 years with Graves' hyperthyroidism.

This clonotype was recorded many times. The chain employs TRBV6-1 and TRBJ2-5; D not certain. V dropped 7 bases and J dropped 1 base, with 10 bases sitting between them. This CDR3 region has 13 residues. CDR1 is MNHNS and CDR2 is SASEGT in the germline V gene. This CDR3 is CASTASPQETQYF. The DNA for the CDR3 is TGTGCCAGCACGGCGAGCCCCCAAGAGACCCAGTACTTC.

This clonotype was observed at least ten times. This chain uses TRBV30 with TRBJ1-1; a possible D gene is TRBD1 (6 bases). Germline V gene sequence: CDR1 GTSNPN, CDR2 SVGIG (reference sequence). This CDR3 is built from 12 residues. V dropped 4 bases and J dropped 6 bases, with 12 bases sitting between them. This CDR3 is CAWNVEGAEAFF. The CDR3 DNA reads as TGTGCCTGGAACGTGGAGGGGGCTGAAGCTTTCTTT.

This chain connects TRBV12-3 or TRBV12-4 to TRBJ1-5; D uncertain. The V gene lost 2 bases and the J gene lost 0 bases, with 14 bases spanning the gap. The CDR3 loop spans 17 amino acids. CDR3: CASSLREALRSNQPQHF. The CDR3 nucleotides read TGTGCCAGCAGTTTAAGGGAGGCCCTCCGTAGCAATCAGCCCCAGCATTTT.

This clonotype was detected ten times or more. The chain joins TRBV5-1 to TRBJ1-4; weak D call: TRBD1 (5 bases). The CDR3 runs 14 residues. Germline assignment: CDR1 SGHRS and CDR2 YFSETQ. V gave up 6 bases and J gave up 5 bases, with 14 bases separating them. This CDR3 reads CASKDGGSNEKLFF. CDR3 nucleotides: TGCGCCAGCAAAGATGGGGGGAGCAATGAAAAACTGTTTTTT.

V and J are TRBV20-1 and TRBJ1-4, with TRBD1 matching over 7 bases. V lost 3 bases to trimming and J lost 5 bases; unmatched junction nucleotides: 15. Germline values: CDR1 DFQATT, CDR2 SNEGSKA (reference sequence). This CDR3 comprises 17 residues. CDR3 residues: CSASEYQRTGSNEKLFF. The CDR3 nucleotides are TGCAGTGCTAGCGAGTACCAAAGGACAGGATCGAATGAAAAACTGTTTTTT.

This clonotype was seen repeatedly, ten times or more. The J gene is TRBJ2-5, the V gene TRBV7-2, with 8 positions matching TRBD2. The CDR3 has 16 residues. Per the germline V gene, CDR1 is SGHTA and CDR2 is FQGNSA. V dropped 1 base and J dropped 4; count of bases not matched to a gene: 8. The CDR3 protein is CASSLVSAGGAETQYF. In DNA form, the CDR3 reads TGTGCCAGCAGCTTAGTGTCGGCGGGAGGCGCAGAGACCCAGTACTTC.

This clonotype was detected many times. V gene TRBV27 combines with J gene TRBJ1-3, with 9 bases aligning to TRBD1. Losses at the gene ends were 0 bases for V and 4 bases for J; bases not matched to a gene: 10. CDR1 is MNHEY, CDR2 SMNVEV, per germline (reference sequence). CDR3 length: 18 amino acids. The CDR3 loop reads CASSLSSPGTGFGNTIYF. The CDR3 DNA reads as TGTGCCAGCAGTTTATCGTCTCCCGGGACAGGGTTCGGAAACACCATATATTTT.

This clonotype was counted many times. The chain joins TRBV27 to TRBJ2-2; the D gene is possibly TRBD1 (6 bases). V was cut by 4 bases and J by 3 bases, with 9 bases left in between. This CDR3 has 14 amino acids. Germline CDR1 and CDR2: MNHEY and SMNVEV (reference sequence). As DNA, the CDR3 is TGTGCCAGCAGTTCGGACAGAGACACCGGGGAGCTGTTTTTT. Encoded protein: CASSSDRDTGELFF.

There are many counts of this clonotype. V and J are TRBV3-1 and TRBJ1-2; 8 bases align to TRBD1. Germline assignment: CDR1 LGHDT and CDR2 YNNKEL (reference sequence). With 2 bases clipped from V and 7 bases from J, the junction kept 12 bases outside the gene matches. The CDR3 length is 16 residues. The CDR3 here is CASSQWGDRGSSGYTF. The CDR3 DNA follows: TGTGCCAGCAGCCAATGGGGAGACAGGGGATCGAGTGGCTACACCTTC. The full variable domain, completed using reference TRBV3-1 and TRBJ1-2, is DTAVSQTPKYLVTQMGNDKSIKCEQNLGHDTMYWYKQDSKKFLKIMFSYNNKELIINETVPNRFSPKSPDKAHLNLHINSLELGDSAVYFCASSQWGDRGSSGYTFGSGTRLTVV.

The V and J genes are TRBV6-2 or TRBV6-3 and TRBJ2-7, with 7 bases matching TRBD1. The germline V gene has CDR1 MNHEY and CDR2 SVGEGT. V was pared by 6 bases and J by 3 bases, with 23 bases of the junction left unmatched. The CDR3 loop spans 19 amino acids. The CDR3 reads CASSLLSDRLQGSLYEQYF. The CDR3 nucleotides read TGTGCCAGCAGCTTGTTATCCGATCGGCTACAGGGGAGCCTCTACGAGCAGTACTTC.

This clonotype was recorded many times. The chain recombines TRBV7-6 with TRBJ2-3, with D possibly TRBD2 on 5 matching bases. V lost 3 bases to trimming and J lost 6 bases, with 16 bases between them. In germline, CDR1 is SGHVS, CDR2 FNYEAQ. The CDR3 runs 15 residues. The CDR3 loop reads CASSLTYQEADTQYF. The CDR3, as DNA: TGTGCCAGCAGCTTGACTTATCAGGAGGCGGATACGCAGTATTTT.